This record looks at one T cell receptor (beta chain) sequence and its context. This clone's antigen is unknown. Per-base quality was not reported, and no clone a single base away is much larger than it. Blood samples were collected up to 4 times in the first month after transplant and then at least monthly when available. V has 8 bases trimmed and J has 2 bases trimmed; junction bases matching no gene number 7. The cysteine opens and the phenylalanine closes a CDR3 of 14 amino acids. This entry keeps only the CDR3 DNA: 42 bases, framed from base 1. Via the germline V gene, CDR1 is MNHEY and CDR2 SVGAGI. The source of the sample is a study of graft-versus-host responses after intestinal transplantation (dated by TCRdb to the early 2020s). About the full investigation: Recipients received multivisceral, liver-intestinal, or isolated intestinal transplants. Rather than being sequenced by the commercial service, samples from three later patients were sequenced in-house on an Illumina MiSeq and processed with MiXCR. Alloreactive clones were identified by sequencing pre-transplant mixed lymphocyte reaction products and comparing these products with unstimulated pre-transplant donor and recipient T cells. The cohort enrolled about two dozen intestinal transplant recipients, one of whom was a retransplant, and a few patients without pretransplant specimens were excluded. Every recipient was given anti-thymocyte globulin induction, then maintenance tacrolimus and steroids for 2 to 4 years. Graft-versus-host and host-versus-graft alloreactive T cell clones were tracked in the graft, circulation and bone marrow after intestinal transplantation using bulk TCR-beta CDR3 sequencing. Donor T cell macrochimerism was defined as a peak of at least 4% donor T cells among recipient peripheral blood mononuclear cells.

Findings and caveats that apply to the study as a whole: Early after transplant, declines in HvG clones were associated with peak levels of circulating GvH clones. GvH clones were detected in recipient bone marrow, and some of these GvH clones were observed earlier in ileal mucosa or blood, consistent with an intestinal mucosal origin. The conclusions were limited by the relatively low number and heterogeneity of the intestinal transplant patients. Patients with donor T cell macrochimerism had high GvH to HvG T cell clonal ratios in their allografts.

Libraries were prepared through the immunoSEQ multiplex PCR assay. Adaptive Biotechnologies carried out high-throughput TCR-beta CDR3 sequencing of genomic DNA for most patients. From the authors' description of their analysis: Adaptive's ImmunoSEQ software was the source of the TCR sequencing data for about 17 patients, while three other patients were processed with MiXCR and VDJtools. CDR3 nucleotide sequences shared between donor and recipient were removed because their origin could not be assigned. At least 2-fold expansion over unstimulated cells and a minimum CFSE-low frequency of 0.002% (template counts) or 0.001% (read counts) were required for clones to be classified as alloreactive. Clones were considered mappable if detected in sequenced pre-transplant spleen, lymph node, or MLR CFSE-low populations of the donor or recipient. Cumulative frequency of alloreactive clones was calculated as a percentage of all sequences weighted by copy number. In its TCRdb copy, this immuneACCESS table keeps in-frame sequences only and misses some clones. Where compared with another copy, unresolved V genes explain less than half of these, and the others have no known cause. The DNA gave D and trimming, while V, J and clone size come from that table. This sample holds 20,000 to 30,000 clones; 90% were observed only once. Just under 2% of the sample is in the top ten clones.

This clonotype originated in a human patient who received an intestinal transplant, so some T cells may come from the graft donor. Specimen: PBMCs, collected just over 38 days after intestinal transplant. This sequence uses TRBV6-5 and TRBJ1-2, and 8 bases in between align with TRBD1. Here the CDR3 is given as CASSSGTGNYGYTF. The DNA sequence reads TGTGCCAGCTCTTCCGGGACAGGAAACTATGGCTACACCTTC.